The 24 T cell receptor beta chains below come from one sample, sequenced in a study of cytomegalovirus exposure and HLA in healthy donors. Researchers ran the PCR with 60 Vbeta and 13 Jbeta primers. This table comes from immunoSEQ multiplex PCR, and its TCRdb copy is limited to in-frame clones, with some not included. The table shows about 150,000 clones, with 65% to 80% occurring only once. Sequencing used PBMCs. All receptors come from a man aged 40-49 years in good health and CMV-seropositive.

V is TRBV7-8 and J is TRBJ1-5, with no clear D. The CDR3 spans 15 residues. V was cut by 2 bases and J by 4 bases, with 12 bases left in between. The germline V gene encodes CDR1 SGHVS and CDR2 FQNEAQ. CDR3 coding DNA: TGTGCCAGCAGCTTAAACCCGGTCGGGAATCAGCCCCAGCATTTT. As protein: CASSLNPVGNQPQHF.

The chain carries TRBV7-4 and TRBJ2-1; D gene ambiguous. Trimming stripped 6 bases from V and 4 bases from J, with 16 bases between. The germline V gene encodes CDR1 SGHVT and CDR2 SQSDAQ. This CDR3 is 15 amino acids long. CDR3 nucleotides: TGTGCCAGCAGTAGAGGTAGATCCCCTTACAATGAGCAGTTCTTC. Translated, it gives CASSRGRSPYNEQFF.

This clone was recorded a few times. The rearrangement uses TRBV4-1 and TRBJ2-1; possible D gene TRBD2, 6 bases. CDR3 length: 17 residues. Trimming stripped 4 bases from V and 0 bases from J, with 16 bases between. CDR1 MGHRA and CDR2 YSYEKL come from the germline V gene. CDR3 sequence reads: CASSPYKLGGSYNEQFF. CDR3 in DNA: TGCGCCAGCAGCCCGTATAAATTGGGGGGCTCCTACAATGAGCAGTTCTTC.

The V and J genes are TRBV5-4 and TRBJ2-5; 9 nucleotides line up with TRBD2. This CDR3 region has 17 residues. With V trimmed by 0 bases and J by 5 bases, 11 bases remained unmatched. CDR1 is SGHNT, CDR2 YYREEE, per germline (reference sequence). The CDR3 nucleotides read TGTGCCAGCAGCTTGGCCGGGGCGGGAGGGGGAGCGGAGACCCAGTACTTC. It translates to CASSLAGAGGGAETQYF.

The V call is TRBV4-3, the J call TRBJ1-2; 9 bases align to TRBD1. Germline loops: CDR1 LGHNA, CDR2 YSLEER. V trimming: 2 bases; J trimming: 8 bases; junction bases outside the gene matches: 15. The CDR3 contains 17 residues. The CDR3 loop reads CASSQSTSGTGTRGYTF. CDR3 bases: TGCGCCAGCAGCCAATCCACCTCCGGGACAGGGACGCGGGGCTACACCTTC.

This chain joins TRBV29-1 and TRBJ2-2, with 12 nucleotides matching TRBD1. The V segment lost 6 bases and the J segment 6 bases; nucleotides outside the gene matches: 5. The length of the CDR3 is 14 residues. Germline V lookup: CDR1 SQVTM, CDR2 ANQGSEA. CDR3 DNA: TGCAGCGTCGGGACAGGGGGCGCCGCCGGGGAGCTGTTTTTT. Residues: CSVGTGGAAGELFF.

This chain links TRBV6-5 with TRBJ1-5; perhaps TRBD1 as D (6 bases). The V gene lost 5 bases and the J gene lost 9 bases, with 14 bases spanning the gap. Germline CDR1 MNHEY, CDR2 SVGAGI. This CDR3 is built from 13 residues. The CDR3 bases are TGTGCCAGCAGTCCGGACAGCCGAGGGCCCCAGCATTTT. It yields the protein CASSPDSRGPQHF.

The chain employs TRBV5-5 and TRBJ2-1; D is undetermined. Looked up from germline, CDR1 is SGHKS and CDR2 is YYEKEE (reference sequence). The CDR3 covers 15 residues. V lost 0 bases to trimming and J lost 7 bases, with 14 bases between them. DNA of the CDR3: TGTGCCAGCAGCTTGGCTGGCGGCCAATGGAATGAGCAGTTCTTC. Amino acid sequence: CASSLAGGQWNEQFF. The full variable domain, in which reference TRBV5-5 and TRBJ2-1 provide the parts outside the CDR3, is DAGVTQSPTHLIKTRGQQVTLRCSPISGHKSVSWYQQVLGQGPQFIFQYYEKEERGRGNFPDRFSARQFPNYSSELNVNALLLGDSALYLCASSLAGGQWNEQFFGPGTRLTVL.

In its sample, this clone was seen a few times. The V call is TRBV2, the J call TRBJ2-1; tentatively, D is TRBD1 (5 bases). Trimming shortened V by 1 base and J by 4 bases, and 8 bases separated the two germline ends. This CDR3 is built from 14 residues. Germline lookup yields CDR1 SNHLY and CDR2 FYNNEI. This CDR3 reads CASSEVQAYNEQFF. The CDR3 nucleotides read TGTGCCAGCAGTGAAGTACAGGCTTACAATGAGCAGTTCTTC.

As regards this clone: This CDR3 is also generated by other DNA sequences in the sample. The chain has TRBV7-9 and TRBJ1-4, with TRBD1 matching over 9 bases. Germline values: CDR1 SEHNR, CDR2 FQNEAQ (reference sequence). There are 14 residues in the CDR3. The V segment lost 5 bases and the J segment 8 bases; nucleotides outside the gene matches: 6. CDR3 in DNA: TGTGCCAGCAGCCTGGGACAGGGCCGCGAAAAACTGTTTTTT. Its protein product is CASSLGQGREKLFF.

The rearrangement links TRBV7-2 to TRBJ2-2; possible D gene TRBD1, 6 bases. The germline V gene has CDR1 SGHTA and CDR2 FQGNSA. V gave up 5 bases and J gave up 4 bases, with 14 bases separating them. The CDR3 spans 15 residues. The CDR3 DNA reads as TGTGCCAGCAGCCGAGACAGGTCCCGCACCGGGGAGCTGTTTTTT. It codes for CASSRDRSRTGELFF.

For this clone: Germline and junction disagree at one end, which may indicate a read error. The rearrangement uses TRBV2 and TRBJ1-1; D is ambiguous. The CDR3 extends over 17 amino acids. CDR1 SNHLY and CDR2 FYNNEI come from the germline V gene. CDR3 residues: CASSAREKETMNAEAFF. The CDR3 DNA reads TGTGCCAGCAGTGCACGGGAAAAAGAGACCATGAACGCTGAAGCTTTCTTT.

The chain links TRBV11-2 to TRBJ2-1; a weak D match, TRBD2 (5 bases). CDR3 length: 17 residues. The V and J ends lost 5 bases and 5 bases respectively, with 22 bases between them. Germline V lookup: CDR1 SGHAT, CDR2 FQNNGV. The CDR3 region has the DNA TGTGCCAGCAGCGTACGCCTGGAGGATCTAGACCACAATGAGCAGTTCTTC. As protein: CASSVRLEDLDHNEQFF. Drawing the rest from reference TRBV11-2 and TRBJ2-1, the complete variable domain is EAGVAQSPRYKIIEKRQSVAFWCNPISGHATLYWYQQILGQGPKLLIQFQNNGVVDDSQLPKDRFSAERLKGVDSTLKIQPAKLEDSAVYLCASSVRLEDLDHNEQFFGPGTRLTVL.

This chain connects TRBV10-1 to TRBJ2-7; 14 bases line up with TRBD2. The CDR3 loop spans 15 amino acids. Germline loops: CDR1 WNHNN, CDR2 SYGVQD (reference sequence). With V trimmed by 6 bases and J by 9 bases, 10 bases remained unmatched. CDR3: CASSEGTSGSLGQYF. CDR3 DNA: TGCGCCAGCAGCGAAGGGACTAGCGGGAGTTTAGGGCAGTACTTC.

This chain links TRBV28 with TRBJ2-7; no firm D call. The V gene lost 3 bases and the J gene lost 0 bases, with 9 bases spanning the gap. This CDR3 has 14 residues. Per the germline V gene, CDR1 is MDHEN and CDR2 is SYDVKM. CDR3: CASSFLLSSYEQYF. The CDR3 coding sequence is TGTGCCAGCAGTTTTCTCCTAAGCTCCTACGAGCAGTACTTC.

This clone was seen a few times. The V and J genes are TRBV9 and TRBJ1-3; possibly TRBD1 for D (6 bases). The CDR3 spans 13 residues. The ends were cut back, 7 bases at V and 6 bases at J, with 14 bases in the middle. From germline, CDR1 is SGDLS and CDR2 YYNGEE. The CDR3 nucleotides are TGTGCCAGCCAACAGGGATTAGCAAACACCATATATTTT. Protein sequence: CASQQGLANTIYF.

The rearrangement uses TRBV11-2 and TRBJ1-5, with unresolved D. The V gene lost 1 base and the J gene lost 5 bases, with 9 bases spanning the gap. Germline CDR1 reads SGHAT; CDR2 reads FQNNGV. This CDR3 comprises 14 residues. The chain's CDR3 is CASSLVVEDQPQHF. The CDR3 DNA is TGTGCCAGCAGCTTAGTCGTTGAGGATCAGCCCCAGCATTTT.

This rearrangement joins TRBV5-1 to TRBJ1-4; 9 bases line up with TRBD1. There are 16 residues in the CDR3. Germline V gene data show CDR1 as SGHRS and CDR2 as YFSETQ. Germline trimming cut 4 bases from V and 4 bases from J; bases unmatched to any gene: 8. The CDR3, as DNA: TGCGCCAGCAGCCTCGTTGGGGGACAGGGTAATGAAAAACTGTTTTTT. This translates into CASSLVGGQGNEKLFF.

This clone has more than one count but fewer than ten. The rearrangement links TRBV27 to TRBJ1-2; 7 bases are shared with TRBD1. V lost 2 bases, J lost 4 bases, and 4 bases stayed unmatched. The CDR3 runs 14 residues. The germline gives CDR1 MNHEY, CDR2 SMNVEV (reference sequence). CDR3 sequence: CASSLRGPGYGYTF. As DNA, the CDR3 is TGTGCCAGCAGTTTAAGGGGGCCCGGCTATGGCTACACCTTC.

V usage is TRBV19 and J usage is TRBJ2-1; D is uncertain. In germline, CDR1 is LNHDA, CDR2 SQIVND (reference sequence). V gave up 1 base and J gave up 2 bases, with 12 bases separating them. CDR3 size: 16 residues. The CDR3 sequence: CASSIGPSTAYNEQFF. The CDR3 DNA is TGTGCCAGTAGTATAGGACCCAGTACAGCCTACAATGAGCAGTTCTTC.

The CDR3 DNA is TGTGCCAGCCGTCGACTAGCGGGAGACTACGAGCAGTACTTC. Amino acid sequence: CASRRLAGDYEQYF. V usage is TRBV18 and J usage is TRBJ2-7; 12 positions agree with TRBD2. This CDR3 is 14 amino acids long. Germline CDR1 is KGHSH and CDR2 is LQKENI. Trimming removed 8 bases from V and 3 bases from J; junction bases left unmatched: 5.

The chain links TRBV6-5 to TRBJ2-1; the D gene is possibly TRBD2 (6 bases). CDR3 size: 14 residues. With 6 bases removed from V and 7 bases from J, the gap between germline ends came to 16 bases. The germline gives CDR1 MNHEY, CDR2 SVGAGI. The CDR3 DNA reads TGTGCCAGCAGCCGAGGCGGGATAGGTAATGAGCAGTTCTTC. Its protein is CASSRGGIGNEQFF.

This clone was observed once. This chain joins TRBV6-5 and TRBJ2-3; 8 positions match TRBD1. The germline V gene encodes CDR1 MNHEY and CDR2 SVGAGI. CDR3 length: 15 amino acids. The ends lost 6 bases at V and 2 bases at J; junction bases unmatched: 7. CDR3 sequence reads: CASRRQGSLTDTQYF. For the CDR3, the DNA is TGTGCCAGCAGAAGACAGGGGTCCCTCACAGATACGCAGTATTTT.

The chain joins TRBV28 to TRBJ1-1; no definite D call. The CDR3 length is 14 residues. V shed 6 bases and J shed 0 bases, with 11 bases lying between them. Germline V gives CDR1 MDHEN, CDR2 SYDVKM. Here the CDR3 reads CASRPVTMNTEAFF. The CDR3 DNA reads as TGTGCCAGCAGACCGGTCACGATGAACACTGAAGCTTTCTTT.